The next 7 T cell receptor beta chains were all read from a single sample in a study of blood T cell repertoires in COVID-19. The protocol was immunoSEQ multiplex PCR, while the TCRdb copy is restricted to in-frame clones and leaves out a portion. The table has fewer than 200,000 clones, 81% seen once; the top ten hold approximately 11%. Material for sequencing was peripheral blood. These receptors originate from a woman aged 40 to 55 with COVID-19, enrolled during active disease.

The chain joins TRBV5-8 to TRBJ1-1; unclear D gene. Germline loops: CDR1 SGHTS, CDR2 YDEGEE. V dropped 1 base and J dropped 0 bases, with 7 bases sitting between them. The CDR3 extends over 14 amino acids. The CDR3 DNA sequence: TGTGCCAGCAGCTTGAAGCTTGTGAACACTGAAGCTTTCTTT. Amino acids: CASSLKLVNTEAFF. Full variable domain (outside the CDR3, taken from reference TRBV5-8 and TRBJ1-1): EAGVTQSPTHLIKTRGQQATLRCSPISGHTSVYWYQQALGLGLQFLLWYDEGEERNRGNFPPRFSGRQFPNYSSELNVNALELEDSALYLCASSLKLVNTEAFFGQGTRLTVV.

The chain recombines TRBV9 with TRBJ1-1; no firm D call. This CDR3 has 13 residues. Germline CDR1 reads SGDLS; CDR2 reads YYNGEE. The V gene lost 0 bases and the J gene lost 0 bases, with 3 bases spanning the gap. DNA for the CDR3: TGTGCCAGCAGCGTAGTCGTGAACACTGAAGCTTTCTTT. It codes for CASSVVVNTEAFF. Together with reference TRBV9 and TRBJ1-1, the CDR3 gives the full variable domain: DSGVTQTPKHLITATGQRVTLRCSPRSGDLSVYWYQQSLDQGLQFLIQYYNGEERAKGNILERFSAQQFPDLHSELNLSSLELGDSALYFCASSVVVNTEAFFGQGTRLTVV.

The rearrangement uses TRBV19 and TRBJ1-2; a possible D gene is TRBD1 (6 bases). Per germline, CDR1 LNHDA and CDR2 SQIVND (reference sequence). The CDR3 covers 12 residues. The V and J ends lost 4 bases and 7 bases respectively, with 10 bases between them. The DNA for the CDR3 is TGTGCCAGTAGTACTCGACAGGCTGGCTACACCTTC. This gives the protein CASSTRQAGYTF.

V usage is TRBV19 and J usage is TRBJ2-5, with a tentative D call TRBD2 (6 bases). The CDR3 is made up of 16 amino acids. CDR1 LNHDA and CDR2 SQIVND come from the germline V gene (reference sequence). V was pared by 6 bases and J by 5 bases, with 22 bases between. CDR3 region: CASRSPGLPKSETQYF. CDR3 in DNA: TGTGCCAGTAGGAGCCCGGGACTCCCGAAATCGGAGACCCAGTACTTC.

This clone was seen more than once but under ten times. The V call is TRBV28, the J call TRBJ1-2; TRBD1 might be the D (6 bases). Germline lookup yields CDR1 MDHEN and CDR2 SYDVKM. There are 16 residues in the CDR3. Trimming removed 6 bases from V and 2 bases from J, with 19 bases in between. The CDR3 sequence is CASRTGIGTTNYGYTF. The CDR3 DNA reads as TGTGCCAGCAGGACTGGGATCGGGACAACAAACTATGGCTACACCTTC.

The J gene is TRBJ2-3, the V gene TRBV3-1 (or the pseudogene TRBV3-2); TRBD1 aligns across 8 bases. Unmatched junction bases numbered 5, after V lost 1 base and J lost 2 bases. In germline, CDR1 is LGHDT, CDR2 YNNKEL (reference sequence). This CDR3 is 16 amino acids long. CDR3 coding DNA: TGTGCCAGCAGCCAAGTGACAGGGGCCTACACAGATACGCAGTATTTT. Translating it yields CASSQVTGAYTDTQYF.

V usage is TRBV5-6 and J usage is TRBJ2-7; no clear D. This CDR3 region has 12 residues. CDR1 is SGHDT, CDR2 YYEEEE, per germline. V shed 4 bases and J shed 0 bases, with 5 bases lying between them. The CDR3 nucleotides are TGTGCCAGCAGCCTAAACTCCTACGAGCAGTACGTC. It translates to CASSLNSYEQYV.